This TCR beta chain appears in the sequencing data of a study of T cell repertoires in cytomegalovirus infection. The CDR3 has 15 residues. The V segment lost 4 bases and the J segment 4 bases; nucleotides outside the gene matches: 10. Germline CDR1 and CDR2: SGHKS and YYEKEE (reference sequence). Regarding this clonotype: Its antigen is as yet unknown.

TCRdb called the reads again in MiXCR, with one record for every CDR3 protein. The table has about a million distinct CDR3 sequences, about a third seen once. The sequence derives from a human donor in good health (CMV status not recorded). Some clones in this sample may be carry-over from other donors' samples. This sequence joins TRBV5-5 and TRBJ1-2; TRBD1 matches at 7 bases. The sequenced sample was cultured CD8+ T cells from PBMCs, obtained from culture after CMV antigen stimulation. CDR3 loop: CASSPPQGDFYGYTF. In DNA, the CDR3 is TGTGCCAGCAGCCCCCCGCAGGGGGACTTCTATGGCTACACCTTC.